This entry is about one TCR beta chain. Its matching antigen is unknown. This entry is derived from a study of CD8+ T cells in alopecia areata. Regarding the study as a whole: Scalp clonality, together with expanded CD8+ clones among the top 100, fell significantly with tofacitinib.

Between the trimmed V and J ends, which lost 10 bases and 4 bases, there was a span of 17 bases. The CDR3 has 15 residues. Germline CDR1 LNHDA, CDR2 SQIVND (reference sequence). Isolated RNA was reverse transcribed into cDNA used as the sequencing template. Sequencing used immunoSEQ multiplex PCR; TCRdb keeps in-frame clones, though not all of them. The sample lists about 200,000 clones, under 40% occurring once. Sample treatment: oral pan-JAK inhibitor, 5-10 mg twice daily. This chain links TRBV19 with TRBJ1-6, with a weak D call TRBD1 (5 bases). Sequencing was performed on CD4+ T cells sorted from blood, taken between weeks 30 and 35, from a patient treated with tofacitinib. The sequence was obtained from a human donor with alopecia areata. The CDR3 region has the DNA TGTGCCACAAGTCAAGGGACGTTTTATAATTCACCCCTCCACTTT. Translation gives CATSQGTFYNSPLHF.